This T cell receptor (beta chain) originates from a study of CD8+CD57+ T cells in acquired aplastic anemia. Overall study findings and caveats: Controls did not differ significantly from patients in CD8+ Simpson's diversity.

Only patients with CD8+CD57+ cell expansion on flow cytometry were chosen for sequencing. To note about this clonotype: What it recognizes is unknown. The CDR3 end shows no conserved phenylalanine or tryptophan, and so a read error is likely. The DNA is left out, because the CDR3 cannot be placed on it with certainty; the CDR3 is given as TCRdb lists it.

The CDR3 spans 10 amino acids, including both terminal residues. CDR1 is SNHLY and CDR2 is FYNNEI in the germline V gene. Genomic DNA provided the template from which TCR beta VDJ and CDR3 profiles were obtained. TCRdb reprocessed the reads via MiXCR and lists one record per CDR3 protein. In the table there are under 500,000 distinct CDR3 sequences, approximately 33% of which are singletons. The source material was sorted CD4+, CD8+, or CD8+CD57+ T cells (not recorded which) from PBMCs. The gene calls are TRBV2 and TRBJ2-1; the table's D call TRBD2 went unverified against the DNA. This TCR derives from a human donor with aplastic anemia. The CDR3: CASSGLSLAG.